This TCR beta chain was sequenced for a study of long-term antiretroviral therapy in people with HIV. Study-wide findings and caveats: At every time point, clones expanded before ART dominated the repertoire. Adherence to ART, viral resistance and therapy changes lacked any data.

Survey level was the resolution at which the v3.0 immunoSEQ assay ran. Assay: immunoSEQ multiplex PCR; the TCRdb copy retains only in-frame clones and omits some. This table holds about 24,000 clones, approximately 86% found once. CDR3 length: 13 amino acids. The V end lost 3 bases, the J end lost 0 bases, and 5 bases lay between the germline ends. Germline V CDR1 and CDR2: SGHDN, FVKESK. Concerning this clone: Its target is not known.

The sample was unsorted PBMCs, taken 1.8 years before starting antiretroviral therapy. The TCR originated in a man aged 45 to 65 with HIV. This rearrangement joins TRBV14 to TRBJ1-1; D unclear. The CDR3 region has the DNA TGTGCCAGCAGCCAGGCGCTGAACACTGAAGCTTTCTTT. Amino acid sequence: CASSQALNTEAFF.